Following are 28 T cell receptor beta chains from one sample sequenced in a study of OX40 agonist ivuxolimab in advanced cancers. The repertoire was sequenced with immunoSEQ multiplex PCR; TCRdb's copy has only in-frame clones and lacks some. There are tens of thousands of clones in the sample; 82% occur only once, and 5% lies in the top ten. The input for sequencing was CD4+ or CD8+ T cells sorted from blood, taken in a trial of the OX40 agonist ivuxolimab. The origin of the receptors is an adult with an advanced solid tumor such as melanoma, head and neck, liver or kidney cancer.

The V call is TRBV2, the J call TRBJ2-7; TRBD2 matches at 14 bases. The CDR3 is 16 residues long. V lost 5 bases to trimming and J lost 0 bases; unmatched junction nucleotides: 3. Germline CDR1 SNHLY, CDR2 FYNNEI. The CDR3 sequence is CASSPGTSGSSYEQYF. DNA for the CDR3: TGTGCCAGCAGTCCCGGGACTAGCGGGAGCTCCTACGAGCAGTACTTC.

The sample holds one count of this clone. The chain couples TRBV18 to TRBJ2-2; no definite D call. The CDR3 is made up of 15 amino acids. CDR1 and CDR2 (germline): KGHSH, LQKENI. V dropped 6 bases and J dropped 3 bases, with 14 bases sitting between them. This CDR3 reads CASSSQRSDTGELFF. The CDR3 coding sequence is TGTGCCAGCTCCTCTCAACGGTCCGACACCGGGGAGCTGTTTTTT.

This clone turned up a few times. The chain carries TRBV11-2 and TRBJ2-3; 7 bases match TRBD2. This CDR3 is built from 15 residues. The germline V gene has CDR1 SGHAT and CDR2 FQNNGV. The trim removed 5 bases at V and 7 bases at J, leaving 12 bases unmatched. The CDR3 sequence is CASSPGLVMEHTQYF. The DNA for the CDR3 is TGTGCCAGCAGCCCAGGACTAGTGATGGAACATACGCAGTATTTT.

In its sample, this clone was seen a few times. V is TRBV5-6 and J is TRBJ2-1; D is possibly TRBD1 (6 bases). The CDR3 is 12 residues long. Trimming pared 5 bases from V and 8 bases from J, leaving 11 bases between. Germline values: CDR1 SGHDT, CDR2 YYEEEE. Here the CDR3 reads CASRSYRDEQFF. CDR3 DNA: TGTGCCAGCAGGTCCTACAGGGATGAGCAGTTCTTC.

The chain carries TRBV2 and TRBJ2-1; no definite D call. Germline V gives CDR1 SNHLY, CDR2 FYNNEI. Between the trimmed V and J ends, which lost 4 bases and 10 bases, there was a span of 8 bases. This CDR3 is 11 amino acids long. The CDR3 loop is CASSAAMEQFF. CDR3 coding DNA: TGTGCCAGCAGTGCCGCCATGGAGCAGTTCTTC.

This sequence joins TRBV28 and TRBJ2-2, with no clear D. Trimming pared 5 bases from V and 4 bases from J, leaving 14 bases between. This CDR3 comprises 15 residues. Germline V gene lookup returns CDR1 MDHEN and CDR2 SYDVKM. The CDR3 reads CASSPPAVFTGELFF. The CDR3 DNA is TGTGCCAGCAGTCCCCCAGCCGTTTTCACCGGGGAGCTGTTTTTT.

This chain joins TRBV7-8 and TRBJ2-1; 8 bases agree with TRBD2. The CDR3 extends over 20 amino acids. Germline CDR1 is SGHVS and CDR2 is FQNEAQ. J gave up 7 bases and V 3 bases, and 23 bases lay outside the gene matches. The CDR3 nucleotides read TGTGCCAGCAGCTTCACTCTGAGCCAGCGGGAGCACCATACTACTAATGAGCAGTTCTTC. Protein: CASSFTLSQREHHTTNEQFF.

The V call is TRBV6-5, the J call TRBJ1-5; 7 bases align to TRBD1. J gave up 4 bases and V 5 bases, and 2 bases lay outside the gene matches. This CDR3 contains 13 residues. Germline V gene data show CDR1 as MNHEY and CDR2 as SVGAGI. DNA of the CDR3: TGTGCCAGCAGTGTGACAGGGAATCAGCCCCAGCATTTT. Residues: CASSVTGNQPQHF.

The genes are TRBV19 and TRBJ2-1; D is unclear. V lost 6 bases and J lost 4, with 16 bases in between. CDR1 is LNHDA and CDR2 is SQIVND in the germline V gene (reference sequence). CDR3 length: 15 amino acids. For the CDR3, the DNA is TGTGCCAGTAGCTTCTTGGGTGGCGGTTACAATGAGCAGTTCTTC. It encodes CASSFLGGGYNEQFF.

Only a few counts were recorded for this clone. The CDR3 region is CASSPGGGRSYGYTF. CDR3 nucleotides: TGTGCCAGCAGTCCCGGGGGGGGGCGGTCGTATGGCTACACCTTC. This rearrangement joins TRBV6-6 to TRBJ1-2; weak D call: TRBD1 (6 bases). This CDR3 spans 15 amino acids. The germline gives CDR1 MNHNY, CDR2 SVGAGI (reference sequence). V lost 5 bases and J lost 5, with 18 bases in between.

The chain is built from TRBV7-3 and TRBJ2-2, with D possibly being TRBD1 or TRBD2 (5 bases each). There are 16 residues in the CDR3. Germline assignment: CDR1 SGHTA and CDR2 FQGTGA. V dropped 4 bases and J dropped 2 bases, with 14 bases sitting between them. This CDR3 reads CASSSQGATNTGELFF. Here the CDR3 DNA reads TGTGCCAGCAGCTCGCAGGGAGCGACTAACACCGGGGAGCTGTTTTTT.

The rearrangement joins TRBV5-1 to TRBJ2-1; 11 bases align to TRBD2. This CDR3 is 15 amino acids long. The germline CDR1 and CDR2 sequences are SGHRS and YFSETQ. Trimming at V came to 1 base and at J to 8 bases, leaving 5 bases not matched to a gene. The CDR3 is CASSLFTSGSYEQFF. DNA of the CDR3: TGCGCCAGCAGCTTGTTTACTAGCGGGAGTTATGAGCAGTTCTTC.

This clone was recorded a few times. CDR3 in amino acids: CASSTGTPNTEAFF. The CDR3 DNA sequence: TGCGCCAGCAGCACCGGGACACCGAACACTGAAGCTTTCTTT. The rearrangement joins TRBV5-1 to TRBJ1-1; possibly TRBD1 for D (6 bases). Germline V lookup: CDR1 SGHRS, CDR2 YFSETQ. V lost 4 bases to trimming and J lost 1 base, with 11 bases between them. The CDR3 has 14 amino acids.

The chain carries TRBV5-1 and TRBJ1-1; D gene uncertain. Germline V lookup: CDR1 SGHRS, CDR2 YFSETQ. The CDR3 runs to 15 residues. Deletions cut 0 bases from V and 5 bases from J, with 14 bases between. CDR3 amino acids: CASSLAQTQGTEAFF. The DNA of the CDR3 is TGCGCCAGCAGCTTGGCCCAAACGCAAGGGACTGAAGCTTTCTTT. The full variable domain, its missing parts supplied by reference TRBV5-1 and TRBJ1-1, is KAGVTQTPRYLIKTRGQQVTLSCSPISGHRSVSWYQQTPGQGLQFLFEYFSETQRNKGNFPGRFSGRQFSNSRSEMNVSTLELGDSALYLCASSLAQTQGTEAFFGQGTRLTVV.

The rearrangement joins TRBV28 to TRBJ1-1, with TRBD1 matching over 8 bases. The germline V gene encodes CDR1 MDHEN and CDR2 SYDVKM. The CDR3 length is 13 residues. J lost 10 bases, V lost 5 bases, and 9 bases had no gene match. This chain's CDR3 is CASSARRGLGAFF. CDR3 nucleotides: TGTGCCAGCAGTGCTCGCAGGGGGCTCGGAGCTTTCTTT.

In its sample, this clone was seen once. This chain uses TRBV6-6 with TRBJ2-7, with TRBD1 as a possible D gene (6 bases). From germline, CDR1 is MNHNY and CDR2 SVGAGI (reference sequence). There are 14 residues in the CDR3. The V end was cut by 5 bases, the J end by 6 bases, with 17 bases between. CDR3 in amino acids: CASSHGGVDGEQYF. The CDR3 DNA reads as TGTGCCAGCAGTCATGGGGGCGTGGATGGCGAGCAGTACTTC.

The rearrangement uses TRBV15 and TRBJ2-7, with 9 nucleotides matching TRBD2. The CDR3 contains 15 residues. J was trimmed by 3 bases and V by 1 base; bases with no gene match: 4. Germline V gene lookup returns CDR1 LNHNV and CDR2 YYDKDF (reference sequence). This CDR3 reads CATSRGNSGSYEQYF. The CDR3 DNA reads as TGTGCCACCAGCAGAGGTAATAGCGGGAGCTACGAGCAGTACTTC. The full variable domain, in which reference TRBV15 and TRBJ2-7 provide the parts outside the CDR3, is DAMVIQNPRYQVTQFGKPVTLSCSQTLNHNVMYWYQQKSSQAPKLLFHYYDKDFNNEADTPDNFQSRRPNTSFCFLDIRSPGLGDTAMYLCATSRGNSGSYEQYFGPGTRLTVT.

For the CDR3, the DNA is TGTGCCACCAGCAGAGACCCCGGGACGGCTAATGAAAAACTGTTTTTT. This sequence encodes CATSRDPGTANEKLFF. The V and J genes are TRBV15 and TRBJ1-4; possibly TRBD1 for D (5 bases). The CDR3 length is 16 residues. Between the trimmed V and J ends, which lost 0 bases and 3 bases, there was a span of 11 bases. From germline, CDR1 is LNHNV and CDR2 YYDKDF (reference sequence).

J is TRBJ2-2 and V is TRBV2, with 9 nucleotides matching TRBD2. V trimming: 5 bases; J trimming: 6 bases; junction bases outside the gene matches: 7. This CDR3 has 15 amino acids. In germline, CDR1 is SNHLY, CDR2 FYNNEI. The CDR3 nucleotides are TGTGCCAGCAGTCGTCCGGGACTAGCCGCCGGGGAGCTGTTTTTT. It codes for CASSRPGLAAGELFF.

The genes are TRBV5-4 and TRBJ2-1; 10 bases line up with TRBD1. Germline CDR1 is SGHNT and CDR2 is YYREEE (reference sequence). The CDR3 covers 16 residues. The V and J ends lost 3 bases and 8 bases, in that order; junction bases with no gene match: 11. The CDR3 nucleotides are TGTGCCAGCAGCTATGGGGCGGGACAGGGGTCGTATGAGCAGTTCTTC. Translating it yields CASSYGAGQGSYEQFF.

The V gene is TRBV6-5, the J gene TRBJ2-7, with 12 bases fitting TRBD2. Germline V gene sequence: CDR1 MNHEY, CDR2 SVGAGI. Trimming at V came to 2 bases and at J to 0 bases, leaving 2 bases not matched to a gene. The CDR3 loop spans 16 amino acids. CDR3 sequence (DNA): TGTGCCAGCAGTTACGCTAGCGGGGGGGACTCCTACGAGCAGTACTTC. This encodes CASSYASGGDSYEQYF.

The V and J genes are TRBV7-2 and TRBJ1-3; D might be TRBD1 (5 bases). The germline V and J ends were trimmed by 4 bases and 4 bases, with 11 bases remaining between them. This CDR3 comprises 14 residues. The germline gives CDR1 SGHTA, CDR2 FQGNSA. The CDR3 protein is CASSSGSPGNTIYF. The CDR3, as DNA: TGTGCCAGCAGCTCAGGGTCACCCGGAAACACCATATATTTT.

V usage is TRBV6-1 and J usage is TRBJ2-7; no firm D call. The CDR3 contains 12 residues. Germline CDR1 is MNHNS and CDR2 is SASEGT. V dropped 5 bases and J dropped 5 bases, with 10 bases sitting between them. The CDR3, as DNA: TGTGCCAGCAGTTCCAGTATCCACGAGCAGTACTTC. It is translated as CASSSSIHEQYF.

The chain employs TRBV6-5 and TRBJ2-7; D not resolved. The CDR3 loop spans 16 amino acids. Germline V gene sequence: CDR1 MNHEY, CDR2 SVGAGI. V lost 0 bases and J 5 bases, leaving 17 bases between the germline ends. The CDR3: CASSYSILTGPHEQYF. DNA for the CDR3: TGTGCCAGCAGTTACTCGATCCTAACCGGCCCCCACGAGCAGTACTTC.

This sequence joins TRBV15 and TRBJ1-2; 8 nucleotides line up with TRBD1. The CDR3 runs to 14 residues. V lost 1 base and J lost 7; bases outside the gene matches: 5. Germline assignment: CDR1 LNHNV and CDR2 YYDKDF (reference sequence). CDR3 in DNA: TGTGCCACCAGCAGAGGGCAGGGGGCGAGTGGCTACACCTTC. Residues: CATSRGQGASGYTF.

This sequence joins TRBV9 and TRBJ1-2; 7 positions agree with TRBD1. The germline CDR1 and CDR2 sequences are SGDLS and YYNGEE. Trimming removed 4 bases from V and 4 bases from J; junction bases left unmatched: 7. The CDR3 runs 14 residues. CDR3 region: CASSPAGGLYGYTF. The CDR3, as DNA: TGTGCCAGCAGCCCCGCAGGGGGACTCTATGGCTACACCTTC.

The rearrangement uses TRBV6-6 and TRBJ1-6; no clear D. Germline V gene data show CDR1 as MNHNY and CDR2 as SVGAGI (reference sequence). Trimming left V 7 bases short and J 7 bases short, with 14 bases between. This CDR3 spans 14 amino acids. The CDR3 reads CASTFNLGNSPLHF. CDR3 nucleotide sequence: TGTGCCAGCACGTTTAACCTAGGGAATTCACCCCTCCACTTT.

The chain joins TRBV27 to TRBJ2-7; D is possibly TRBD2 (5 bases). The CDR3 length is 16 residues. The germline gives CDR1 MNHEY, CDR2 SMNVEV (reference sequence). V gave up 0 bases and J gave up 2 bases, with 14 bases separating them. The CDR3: CASSLSLASRTYEQYF. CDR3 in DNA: TGTGCCAGCAGTTTATCGTTGGCTAGCCGAACCTACGAGCAGTACTTC.